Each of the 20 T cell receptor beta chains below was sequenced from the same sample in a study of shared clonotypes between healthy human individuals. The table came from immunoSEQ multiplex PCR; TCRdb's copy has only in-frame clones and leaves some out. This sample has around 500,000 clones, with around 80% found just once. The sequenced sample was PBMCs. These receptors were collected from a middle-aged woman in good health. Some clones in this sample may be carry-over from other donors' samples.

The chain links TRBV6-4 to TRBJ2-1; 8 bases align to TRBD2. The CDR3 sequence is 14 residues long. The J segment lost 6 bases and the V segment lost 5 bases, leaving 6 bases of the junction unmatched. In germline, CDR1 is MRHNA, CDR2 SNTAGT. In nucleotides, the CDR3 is TGTGCCAGCAGTACTAGCGGCCAGAGCAATGAGCAGTTCTTC. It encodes CASSTSGQSNEQFF.

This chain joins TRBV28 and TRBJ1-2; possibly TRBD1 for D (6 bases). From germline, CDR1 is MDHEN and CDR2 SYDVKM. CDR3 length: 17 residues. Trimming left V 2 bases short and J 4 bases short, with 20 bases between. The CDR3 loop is CASSLGGTGALSYGYTF. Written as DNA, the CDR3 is TGTGCCAGCAGTTTAGGGGGTACGGGGGCGCTGAGCTATGGCTACACCTTC.

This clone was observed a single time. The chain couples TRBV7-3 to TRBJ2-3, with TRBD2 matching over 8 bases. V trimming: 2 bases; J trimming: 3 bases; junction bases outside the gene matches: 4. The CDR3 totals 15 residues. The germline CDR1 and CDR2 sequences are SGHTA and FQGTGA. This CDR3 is CASSLGGGRTDTQYF. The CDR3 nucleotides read TGTGCCAGCAGCTTAGGCGGGGGGCGTACAGATACGCAGTATTTT.

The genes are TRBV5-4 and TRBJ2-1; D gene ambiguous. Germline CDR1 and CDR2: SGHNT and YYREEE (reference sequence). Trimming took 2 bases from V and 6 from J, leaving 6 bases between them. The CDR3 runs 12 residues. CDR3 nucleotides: TGTGCCAGCAGCTTAAGGGTCAATGAGCAGTTCTTC. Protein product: CASSLRVNEQFF.

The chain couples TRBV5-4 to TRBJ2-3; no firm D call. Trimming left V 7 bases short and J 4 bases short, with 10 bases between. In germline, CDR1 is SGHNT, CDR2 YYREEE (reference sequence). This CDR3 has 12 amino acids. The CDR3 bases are TGTGCCAGCGCCACGGGTGCAGATACGCAGTATTTT. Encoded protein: CASATGADTQYF.

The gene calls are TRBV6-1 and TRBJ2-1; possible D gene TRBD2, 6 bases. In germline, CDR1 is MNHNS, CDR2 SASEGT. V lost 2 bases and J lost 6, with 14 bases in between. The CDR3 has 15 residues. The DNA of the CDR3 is TGTGCCAGCAGTGAAACGTCTAGGACTATCAATGAGCAGTTCTTC. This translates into CASSETSRTINEQFF.

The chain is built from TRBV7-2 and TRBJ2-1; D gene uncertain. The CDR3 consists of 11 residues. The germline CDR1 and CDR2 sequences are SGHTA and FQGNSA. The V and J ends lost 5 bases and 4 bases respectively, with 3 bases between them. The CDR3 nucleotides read TGTGCCAGCAGCCCTTACAATGAGCAGTTCTTC. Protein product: CASSPYNEQFF.

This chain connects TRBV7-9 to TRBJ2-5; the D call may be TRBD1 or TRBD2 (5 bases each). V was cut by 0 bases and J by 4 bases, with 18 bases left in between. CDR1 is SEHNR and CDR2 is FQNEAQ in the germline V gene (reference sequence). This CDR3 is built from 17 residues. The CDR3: CASSLAWLVGRAETQYF. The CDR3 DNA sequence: TGTGCCAGCAGCTTAGCGTGGCTAGTGGGACGTGCAGAGACCCAGTACTTC. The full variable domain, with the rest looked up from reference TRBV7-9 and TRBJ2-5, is DTGVSQNPRHKITKRGQNVTFRCDPISEHNRLYWYRQTLGQGPEFLTYFQNEAQLEKSRLLSDRFSAERPKGSFSTLEIQRTEQGDSAMYLCASSLAWLVGRAETQYFGPGTRLLVL.

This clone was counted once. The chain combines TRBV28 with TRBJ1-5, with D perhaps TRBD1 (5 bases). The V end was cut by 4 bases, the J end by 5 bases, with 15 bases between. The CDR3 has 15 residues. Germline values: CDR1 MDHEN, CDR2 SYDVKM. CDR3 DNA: TGTGCCAGCAGTTCTCCACGGGGGGGGGATCAGCCCCAGCATTTT. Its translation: CASSSPRGGDQPQHF.

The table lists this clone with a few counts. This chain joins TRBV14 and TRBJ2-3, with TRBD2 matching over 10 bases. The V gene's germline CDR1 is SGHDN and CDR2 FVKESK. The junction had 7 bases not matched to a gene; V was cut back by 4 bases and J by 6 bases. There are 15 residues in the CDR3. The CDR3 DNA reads TGTGCCAGCAGCCTTCTAGCGGGAGCCGGTGATACGCAGTATTTT. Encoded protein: CASSLLAGAGDTQYF.

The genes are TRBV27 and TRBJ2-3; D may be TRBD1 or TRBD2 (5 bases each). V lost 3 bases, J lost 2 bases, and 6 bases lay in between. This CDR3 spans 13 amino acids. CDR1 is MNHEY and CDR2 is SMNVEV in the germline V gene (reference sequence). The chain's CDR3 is CASSLGVTDTQYF. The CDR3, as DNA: TGTGCCAGCAGTTTGGGGGTCACAGATACGCAGTATTTT.

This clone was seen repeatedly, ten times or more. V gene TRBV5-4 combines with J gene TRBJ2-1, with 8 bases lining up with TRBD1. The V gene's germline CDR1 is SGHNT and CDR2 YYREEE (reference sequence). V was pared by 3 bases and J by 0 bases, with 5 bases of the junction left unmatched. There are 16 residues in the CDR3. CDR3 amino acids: CASSSDRASSYNEQFF. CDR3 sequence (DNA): TGTGCCAGCAGCTCGGACAGGGCGAGCTCCTACAATGAGCAGTTCTTC.

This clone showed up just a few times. In DNA form, the CDR3 reads TGTGCCAGTGTCCAAACTGGTGAAGCTTTCTTT. Amino acid sequence: CASVQTGEAFF. The V gene is TRBV28, the J gene TRBJ1-1; unclear D gene. V lost 9 bases and J lost 7, with 12 bases in between. Germline V CDR1 and CDR2: MDHEN, SYDVKM. The CDR3 spans 11 residues.

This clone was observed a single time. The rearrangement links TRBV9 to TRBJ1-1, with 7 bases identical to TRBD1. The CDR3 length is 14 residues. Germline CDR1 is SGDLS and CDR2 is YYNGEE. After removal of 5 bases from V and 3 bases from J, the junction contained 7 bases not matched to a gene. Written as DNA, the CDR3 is TGTGCCAGCAGTGGGACAGCCTCGTACACTGAAGCTTTCTTT. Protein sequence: CASSGTASYTEAFF.

Written as DNA, the CDR3 is TGTGCCATCAGTGAGTGGGGGTCAAACTATGGCTACACCTTC. It translates to CAISEWGSNYGYTF. The V gene is TRBV10-3, the J gene TRBJ1-2; D may be TRBD1 (5 bases). Germline values: CDR1 ENHRY, CDR2 SYGVKD. V was clipped by 1 base and J by 2 bases, with 8 bases between them. The CDR3 runs to 14 residues.

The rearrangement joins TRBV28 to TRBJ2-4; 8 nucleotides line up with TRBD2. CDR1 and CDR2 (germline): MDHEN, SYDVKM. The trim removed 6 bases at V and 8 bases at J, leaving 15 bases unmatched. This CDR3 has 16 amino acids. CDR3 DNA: TGTGCCAGCAGCCCCTATACTGGGACTAGGGGTGACATTCAGTACTTC. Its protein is CASSPYTGTRGDIQYF.

CDR3 coding DNA: TGTGCCAGTAGTATAGGGCGGGGATACAACTATGGCTACACCTTC. The encoded protein is CASSIGRGYNYGYTF. The chain carries TRBV19 and TRBJ1-2; the D is unclear. The CDR3 length is 15 residues. V was pared by 1 base and J by 2 bases, with 11 bases between. Germline CDR1 LNHDA, CDR2 SQIVND (reference sequence). The variable domain in full, completed from reference TRBV19 and TRBJ1-2, reads DGGITQSPKYLFRKEGQNVTLSCEQNLNHDAMYWYRQDPGQGLRLIYYSQIVNDFQKGDIAEGYSVSREKKESFPLTVTSAQKNPTAFYLCASSIGRGYNYGYTFGSGTRLTVV.

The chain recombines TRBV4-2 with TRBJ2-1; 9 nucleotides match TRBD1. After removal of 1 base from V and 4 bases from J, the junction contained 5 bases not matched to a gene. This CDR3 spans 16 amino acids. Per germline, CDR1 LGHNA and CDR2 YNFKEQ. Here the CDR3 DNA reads TGTGCCAGCAGCCAAGCGGGGACAGGGTCGTACAATGAGCAGTTCTTC. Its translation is CASSQAGTGSYNEQFF.

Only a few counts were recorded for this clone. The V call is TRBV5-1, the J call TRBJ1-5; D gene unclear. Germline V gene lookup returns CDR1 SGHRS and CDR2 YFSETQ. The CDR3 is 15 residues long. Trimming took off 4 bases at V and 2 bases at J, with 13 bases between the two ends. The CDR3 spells CASSPQDPGNQPQHF. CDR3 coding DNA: TGCGCCAGCAGCCCCCAGGACCCTGGCAATCAGCCCCAGCATTTT. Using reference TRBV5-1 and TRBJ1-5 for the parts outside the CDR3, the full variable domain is KAGVTQTPRYLIKTRGQQVTLSCSPISGHRSVSWYQQTPGQGLQFLFEYFSETQRNKGNFPGRFSGRQFSNSRSEMNVSTLELGDSALYLCASSPQDPGNQPQHFGDGTRLSIL.

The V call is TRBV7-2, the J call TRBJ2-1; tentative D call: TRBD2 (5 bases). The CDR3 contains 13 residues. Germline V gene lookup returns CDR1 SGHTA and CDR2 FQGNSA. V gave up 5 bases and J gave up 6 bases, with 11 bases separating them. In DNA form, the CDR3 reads TGTGCCAGCAGCATAGGAGGCCTCAATGAGCAGTTCTTC. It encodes CASSIGGLNEQFF.